This T cell receptor (beta chain) stems from a study of beta chain features in type 1 diabetes. All of the isolated RNA was reverse transcribed, so expressed TCRB transcripts were sequenced. Produced via immunoSEQ multiplex PCR; TCRdb's table is partial and in-frame only. The sample contains a few hundred thousand clones, roughly 12% of which appear only once. Study-level points and caveats: Naive, central memory and Treg TCRB repertoires seemed to resemble each other more closely in patients than they did in healthy donors. VDJ junctions in type 1 diabetes patients carried more deletions and fewer insertions.

This clone was counted only a few times. Its specificity is unknown. The germline V and J ends were trimmed by 4 bases and 5 bases, with 14 bases remaining between them. The CDR3 length is 14 residues. CDR1 and CDR2 (germline): GTSNPN, SVGIG (reference sequence). Sequencing used naive CD4+ T cells from blood. The clonotype was recovered from a man younger than 30 in good health. The rearrangement uses TRBV30 and TRBJ2-2; weak D call: TRBD2 (5 bases). Here the CDR3 reads CAWTGIIGTGELFF. CDR3 DNA sequence: TGTGCCTGGACGGGAATCATCGGGACCGGGGAGCTGTTTTTT.